The entry that follows covers one TCR beta chain sequence. Its antigen is unknown. These data come from a study of identifying expanded T cells in peripheral blood. Findings and limits, study-wide: Roughly 1.2 clones differed between technical replicates, versus roughly 16 and 20 over time. Across healthy donors, higher total template counts meant significantly greater approximately two-week count variance.

The CDR3 has 13 residues. The germline CDR1 and CDR2 sequences are SGDLS and YYNGEE. Trimming took off 0 bases at V and 6 bases at J, with 9 bases between the two ends. The assay was immunoSEQ multiplex PCR, and TCRdb's table has in-frame clones only and misses some. The sample shows 90,000 or so clones, around nine tenths of them seen only once. The sequence was collected from a person aged 18 to 69 in good health. Sequencing was done on a sample of blood. V gene TRBV9 combines with J gene TRBJ1-2; D ambiguous. This CDR3 is CASSVAGWDGYTF. The CDR3 DNA reads as TGTGCCAGCAGCGTAGCCGGGTGGGATGGCTACACCTTC.